The 2 T cell receptor beta chains presented below share a single source sample, sequenced in a study of shared clonotypes between healthy human individuals. The repertoire was sequenced with immunoSEQ multiplex PCR; TCRdb's copy has only in-frame clones and lacks some. Of fewer than 2.5 million clones listed, roughly 93% are singletons. Sequencing was performed on naive CD4+ T cells from PBMCs. Sample subset: CD45RA+ positively selected. Source of these receptors: a man between 18 and 35 years old in good health. Some clones in this sample may be carry-over from other donors' samples.

This chain uses TRBV9 with TRBJ2-7, with D perhaps matching TRBD2 (6 bases). The CDR3 is 15 amino acids. V shed 3 bases and J shed 4 bases, with 17 bases lying between them. CDR1 and CDR2 (germline): SGDLS, YYNGEE. CDR3 nucleotide sequence: TGTGCCAGCAGCGAGGGACTCAGGTTCTCTTACGAGCAGTACTTC. Protein product: CASSEGLRFSYEQYF. Drawing the rest from reference TRBV9 and TRBJ2-7, the complete variable domain is DSGVTQTPKHLITATGQRVTLRCSPRSGDLSVYWYQQSLDQGLQFLIQYYNGEERAKGNILERFSAQQFPDLHSELNLSSLELGDSALYFCASSEGLRFSYEQYFGPGTRLTVT.

The J gene is TRBJ2-5, the V gene TRBV14; D remains unclear. Germline loops: CDR1 SGHDN, CDR2 FVKESK. The V end lost 1 base, the J end lost 5 bases, and 11 bases lay between the germline ends. This CDR3 spans 14 amino acids. The CDR3 here is CASSQGRVGETQYF. The CDR3 bases are TGTGCCAGCAGCCAAGGAAGGGTTGGGGAGACCCAGTACTTC.